This T cell receptor beta chain was captured in a study of blood T cell repertoires in COVID-19. This clone was picked up one time. Here immunoSEQ multiplex PCR was the method, and the copy in TCRdb shows in-frame clones only, minus some. The repertoire holds fewer than 200,000 clones, with about nine tenths as singletons. V lost 5 bases and J 6 bases, leaving 19 bases between the germline ends. The germline CDR1 and CDR2 sequences are PRHDT and FYEKMQ (reference sequence). This CDR3 region has 15 residues. The receptor's source is a man in his late teens or twenties who had recovered from COVID-19. Sequencing was carried out using peripheral blood. The chain carries TRBV13 and TRBJ1-1, with D hard to call. The chain's CDR3 is CASSRRGGSRPEAFF. In DNA form, the CDR3 reads TGTGCCAGCAGCCGCCGCGGCGGGTCCAGGCCTGAAGCTTTCTTT. The full variable domain, completed using reference TRBV13 and TRBJ1-1, is AAGVIQSPRHLIKEKRETATLKCYPIPRHDTVYWYQQGPGQDPQFLISFYEKMQSDKGSIPDRFSAQQFSDYHSELNMSSLELGDSALYFCASSRRGGSRPEAFFGQGTRLTVV.